This passage covers 11 T cell receptor beta chains from one sample sequenced in a study of OX40 agonist ivuxolimab in advanced cancers. Generated by immunoSEQ multiplex PCR, the TCRdb table keeps only in-frame clones and is missing some. The table has 55,000 to 80,000 clones, nearly 90% seen once; the top ten hold more than 10%. The sample here was CD4+ or CD8+ T cells sorted from blood, taken in a trial of the OX40 agonist ivuxolimab. These receptors came from an adult with an advanced solid tumor such as melanoma, head and neck, liver or kidney cancer.

V and J are TRBV2 and TRBJ1-1; D is uncertain. The CDR3 spans 13 residues. Germline loops: CDR1 SNHLY, CDR2 FYNNEI. V gave up 6 bases and J gave up 4 bases, with 12 bases separating them. The CDR3 reads CASRTLSSTEAFF. The CDR3, as DNA: TGTGCCAGCAGGACCCTATCGAGCACTGAAGCTTTCTTT.

The gene calls are TRBV13 and TRBJ2-5; TRBD1 matches 8 bases. The end of the DNA fits TRBJ2-7 better, so the J call may be wrong. This CDR3 spans 14 amino acids. Germline V lookup: CDR1 PRHDT, CDR2 FYEKMQ (reference sequence). DNA of the CDR3: TGTGCCAGCAGAGACAGGGGTTCTGGGGGCGAGCAGTACTTC. Protein: CASRDRGSGGEQYF.

This clone has only a few counts. Other nucleotide sequences from this sample produce the same CDR3. The chain couples TRBV10-1 to TRBJ2-7; D uncertain. The CDR3 spans 13 residues. CDR1 is WNHNN, CDR2 SYGVQD, per germline (reference sequence). V was clipped by 4 bases and J by 1 base, with 8 bases between them. The CDR3 spells CASSAGASYEQYF. CDR3 sequence (DNA): TGCGCCAGCAGTGCCGGCGCGTCCTACGAGCAGTACTTC.

This chain connects TRBV11-3 to TRBJ2-1; D gene uncertain. V was trimmed by 3 bases and J by 7 bases, leaving 7 bases between them. The CDR3 length is 12 residues. Per the germline V gene, CDR1 is SGHNT and CDR2 is YENEEA. CDR3 amino acids: CASSFVENEQFF. Written as DNA, the CDR3 is TGTGCCAGCAGCTTTGTCGAAAATGAGCAGTTCTTC. The variable domain in full, completed from reference TRBV11-3 and TRBJ2-1, reads EAGVVQSPRYKIIEKKQPVAFWCNPISGHNTLYWYLQNLGQGPELLIRYENEEAVDDSQLPKDRFSAERLKGVDSTLKIQPAELGDSAVYLCASSFVENEQFFGPGTRLTVL.

The CDR3 bases are TGTGCCAGTAGTATTGCTAGCGGCCCCAATGAGCAGTTCTTC. Its translation is CASSIASGPNEQFF. The chain carries TRBV19 and TRBJ2-1; 7 nucleotides align to TRBD2. The CDR3 covers 14 residues. CDR1 is LNHDA and CDR2 is SQIVND in the germline V gene (reference sequence). The ends lost 3 bases at V and 6 bases at J; junction bases unmatched: 5.

CDR3: CASSQDRDRPSYEQYF. In nucleotides, the CDR3 is TGCGCCAGCAGCCAAGACCGGGACAGACCGTCCTACGAGCAGTACTTC. The chain carries TRBV4-1 and TRBJ2-7, with 7 bases fitting TRBD1. V gave up 0 bases and J gave up 1 base; unmatched junction bases: 6. This CDR3 contains 16 residues. Germline V lookup: CDR1 MGHRA, CDR2 YSYEKL.

The chain couples TRBV5-1 to TRBJ2-5, with TRBD1 identical over 7 bases. V gave up 2 bases and J gave up 2 bases; unmatched junction bases: 6. Germline V lookup: CDR1 SGHRS, CDR2 YFSETQ. The CDR3 runs 15 residues. The CDR3 DNA is TGCGCCAGCAGCTTTGACCACAGGGGTCAAGAGACCCAGTACTTC. Translating it yields CASSFDHRGQETQYF.

The rearrangement links TRBV5-6 to TRBJ2-7; 7 positions match TRBD1. CDR3 length: 17 amino acids. Germline-derived CDR1 and CDR2 are SGHDT and YYEEEE. V was pared by 0 bases and J by 5 bases, with 14 bases of the junction left unmatched. The CDR3 bases are TGTGCCAGCAGCTTGGCCGCGTGGGCAGGGGGTCTCAACGAGCAGTACTTC. Its translation is CASSLAAWAGGLNEQYF.

The chain carries TRBV29-1 and TRBJ2-5; 8 bases are shared with TRBD1. V lost 6 bases, J lost 1 base, and 7 bases stayed unmatched. The germline V gene has CDR1 SQVTM and CDR2 ANQGSEA. The CDR3 extends over 14 amino acids. CDR3 DNA: TGCAGCGTGCAGGGGGCCGGATTCCAAGAGACCCAGTACTTC. Translating gives CSVQGAGFQETQYF.

The count of this clone is one. The gene calls are TRBV10-3 and TRBJ1-4, with D unresolved. V lost 7 bases and J lost 6, with 9 bases in between. CDR3 length: 12 amino acids. Germline-derived CDR1 and CDR2 are ENHRY and SYGVKD. This chain's CDR3 is CAIKAGDEKLFF. CDR3 in DNA: TGTGCCATCAAGGCGGGAGATGAAAAACTGTTTTTT.

The chain carries TRBV6-5 and TRBJ1-1, with D uncertain. The V end was cut by 6 bases, the J end by 0 bases, with 11 bases between. The CDR3 totals 14 residues. From germline, CDR1 is MNHEY and CDR2 SVGAGI. Written as DNA, the CDR3 is TGTGCCAGCAGCATATCCGGGTTGAACACTGAAGCTTTCTTT. Protein product: CASSISGLNTEAFF.